The present T cell receptor (beta chain) was sequenced within a study of T cell changes during pregnancy in multiple sclerosis. Some clones are missing from TCRdb's copy, which holds only in-frame ones; the method was immunoSEQ multiplex PCR. The profile shows some 60,000 clones, around 90% of them singletons. The junction had 4 bases not matched to a gene; V was cut back by 8 bases and J by 0 bases. This CDR3 contains 15 residues. Germline V gives CDR1 SGHTA, CDR2 FQGTGA. This clonotype was obtained from a female donor with multiple sclerosis, enrolled in a pregnancy study. The V and J genes are TRBV7-3 and TRBJ2-1, with 10 bases matching TRBD2. The input for sequencing was CD4+ T cells from peripheral blood mononuclear cells, taken in the first trimester of pregnancy. CDR3 sequence (DNA): TGTGCCAGCCTGGCTAGCGGGGGCTCCTACAATGAGCAGTTCTTC. Its translation is CASLASGGSYNEQFF.